Presented here are 27 T cell receptor beta chains from one specimen sequenced in a study of CD8+ T cells in alopecia areata. Reverse transcribed after extraction, RNA yielded cDNA as the sequencing template. Only in-frame clones appear in the TCRdb table, and some are missing; sequencing was by immunoSEQ multiplex PCR. The sample consists of over 85,000 clones, around 45% of them appearing once. Material for sequencing was CD4+ T cells sorted from blood. Receptors originate from a human donor with alopecia areata.

The chain recombines TRBV5-1 with TRBJ1-2; 8 bases align to TRBD1. The CDR3 spans 14 residues. V was clipped by 4 bases and J by 3 bases; unmatched bases: 5. Germline V gene data show CDR1 as SGHRS and CDR2 as YFSETQ. The CDR3 DNA follows: TGCGCCAGCAGCCCGACAGGGGAAGACTATGGCTACACCTTC. Translating gives CASSPTGEDYGYTF. The whole variable domain, filled in from reference TRBV5-1 and TRBJ1-2, reads KAGVTQTPRYLIKTRGQQVTLSCSPISGHRSVSWYQQTPGQGLQFLFEYFSETQRNKGNFPGRFSGRQFSNSRSEMNVSTLELGDSALYLCASSPTGEDYGYTFGSGTRLTVV.

The chain links TRBV23-1 to TRBJ2-7; tentative D call: TRBD1 (6 bases). TRBV23-1 qualifies as an ORF whose function is uncertain. This CDR3 is built from 17 residues. V was pared by 2 bases and J by 2 bases, with 19 bases between. CDR3 DNA: TGCGCCAGCAGTCAACTCCCACCCCAGGCAGGGGCCTACGAGCAGTACTTC. It is translated as CASSQLPPQAGAYEQYF.

The rearrangement uses TRBV10-3 and TRBJ2-7; 8 bases align to TRBD1. The CDR3 has 12 residues. CDR1 ENHRY and CDR2 SYGVKD come from the germline V gene. The V gene end was trimmed by 6 bases and the J gene end by 6 bases; junction bases not matched to a gene: 4. CDR3 DNA: TGTGCCATCAGGGGACAGGCAGCCGAGCAGTACTTC. It yields the protein CAIRGQAAEQYF.

This clone was recorded a few times. The CDR3 DNA sequence: TGTGCCTGGAGTGCTAATTTGGAAAACATTCAGTACTTC. It codes for CAWSANLENIQYF. This rearrangement joins TRBV30 to TRBJ2-4, with D uncertain. V was trimmed by 1 base and J by 5 bases, leaving 9 bases between them. The CDR3 spans 13 residues. Germline V gives CDR1 GTSNPN, CDR2 SVGIG (reference sequence).

V is TRBV30 and J is TRBJ2-5; D is uncertain. Deletions cut 5 bases from V and 5 bases from J, with 12 bases between. The CDR3 spans 12 residues. Germline V gene data show CDR1 as GTSNPN and CDR2 as SVGIG (reference sequence). For the CDR3, the DNA is TGTGCCTGGGATACGGTACGGGAGACCCAGTACTTC. Translation gives CAWDTVRETQYF.

The chain links TRBV23-1 to TRBJ2-2, with D hard to call. TRBV23-1 is an open reading frame whose function is uncertain. There are 14 residues in the CDR3. V was pared by 2 bases and J by 4 bases, with 8 bases between. CDR3: CASSQADTTGELFF. The CDR3 DNA is TGCGCCAGCAGTCAAGCTGACACCACCGGGGAGCTGTTTTTT.

The rearrangement uses TRBV30 and TRBJ1-2, with 7 positions matching TRBD1. V trimming: 0 bases; J trimming: 11 bases; junction bases outside the gene matches: 12. The CDR3 runs to 14 residues. The germline CDR1 and CDR2 sequences are GTSNPN and SVGIG (reference sequence). The CDR3 bases are TGTGCCTGGAGTGTACGTTTTTGGGACAGCCCTTACACCTTC. Translating it yields CAWSVRFWDSPYTF.

This clone has only a few counts. The rearrangement uses TRBV29-1 and TRBJ1-1; D is perhaps TRBD1 (5 bases). The CDR3 contains 13 residues. Germline values: CDR1 SQVTM, CDR2 ANQGSEA. Trimming cost V 5 bases and J 4 bases, with 14 bases left between them. The CDR3, as DNA: TGCAGCGTTAGCAGGGATAGGGGCACTGAAGCTTTCTTT. Protein product: CSVSRDRGTEAFF.

In DNA, the CDR3 is TGTGCCAGCAGTGAAAGAGTTAATTCACCCCTCCACTTT. Translation gives CASSERVNSPLHF. This chain joins TRBV6-5 and TRBJ1-6, with D unclear. Germline V gene data show CDR1 as MNHEY and CDR2 as SVGAGI. CDR3 length equals 13 residues. Trimming left V 5 bases short and J 6 bases short, with 8 bases between.

The rearrangement links TRBV7-9 to TRBJ1-5; 9 bases match TRBD1. The V segment lost 5 bases and the J segment 5 bases; nucleotides outside the gene matches: 7. This CDR3 comprises 15 residues. Looked up from germline, CDR1 is SEHNR and CDR2 is FQNEAQ (reference sequence). The CDR3 nucleotides read TGTGCCAGCAGCGAGGGACAGGGACGGGATCAGCCCCAGCATTTT. Protein sequence: CASSEGQGRDQPQHF.

CDR3 protein: CASIKRGMNTEAFF. CDR3 sequence (DNA): TGTGCCAGCATTAAGAGGGGGATGAACACTGAAGCTTTCTTT. The rearrangement links TRBV7-2 to TRBJ1-1; tentative D call: TRBD1 (6 bases). Germline CDR1 reads SGHTA; CDR2 reads FQGNSA. The V end was cut by 7 bases, the J end by 0 bases, with 12 bases between. The CDR3 runs 14 residues.

The chain carries TRBV27 and TRBJ2-7; no definite D call. The CDR3 is 11 amino acids. V was cut by 8 bases and J by 3 bases, with 8 bases left in between. Germline CDR1 MNHEY, CDR2 SMNVEV (reference sequence). In nucleotides, the CDR3 is TGTGCCAGCCGATCGAACTACGAGCAGTACTTC. It is translated as CASRSNYEQYF.

This clone was recorded a few times. The chain is built from TRBV18 and TRBJ2-3; D gene uncertain. The CDR3 length is 15 residues. V lost 2 bases, J lost 0 bases, and 9 bases lay in between. Germline V CDR1 and CDR2: KGHSH, LQKENI. This CDR3 reads CASSPLELSTDTQYF. CDR3 DNA: TGTGCCAGCTCACCATTGGAACTTAGCACAGATACGCAGTATTTT.

The V gene is TRBV4-2, the J gene TRBJ2-1; TRBD2 might be the D (5 bases). The length of the CDR3 is 14 residues. V dropped 5 bases and J dropped 9 bases, with 17 bases sitting between them. Germline values: CDR1 LGHNA, CDR2 YNFKEQ. Here the CDR3 reads CASSKGSGFGEQFF. CDR3 DNA: TGTGCCAGCAGCAAAGGATCGGGGTTTGGTGAGCAGTTCTTC.

The rearrangement links TRBV2 to TRBJ2-5, with D unresolved. Looked up from germline, CDR1 is SNHLY and CDR2 is FYNNEI. CDR3 size: 14 residues. V lost 4 bases, J lost 9 bases, and 18 bases lay in between. CDR3 loop: CASSVFLGAEPQYF. Here the CDR3 DNA reads TGTGCCAGCAGTGTTTTTCTGGGTGCGGAGCCCCAGTACTTC.

The V gene is TRBV14, the J gene TRBJ1-2; TRBD1 might be the D (6 bases). V was clipped by 3 bases and J by 7 bases, with 21 bases between them. The CDR3 contains 16 residues. Germline V lookup: CDR1 SGHDN, CDR2 FVKESK. CDR3 bases: TGTGCCAGCAGCCAGTCCGGGGGGCTATTCCTAAGTGGCTACACCTTC. Residues: CASSQSGGLFLSGYTF.

The gene calls are TRBV2 and TRBJ1-5, with a tentative D call TRBD1 (6 bases). CDR1 SNHLY and CDR2 FYNNEI come from the germline V gene. Trimming removed 3 bases at V and 3 bases at J, with 9 bases between. The CDR3 sequence is 14 residues long. The CDR3 loop reads CASSDSGDNQPQHF. The CDR3 region has the DNA TGTGCCAGCAGTGATTCAGGGGACAATCAGCCCCAGCATTTT.

V usage is TRBV6-5 and J usage is TRBJ2-7; a possible D gene is TRBD1 (6 bases). This CDR3 comprises 14 residues. V gave up 5 bases and J gave up 3 bases, with 14 bases separating them. From germline, CDR1 is MNHEY and CDR2 SVGAGI. CDR3 DNA sequence: TGTGCCAGCAGTGGTAGGACAGAAAACTACGAGCAGTACTTC. It codes for CASSGRTENYEQYF.

This clone was seen more than once but under ten times. The chain carries TRBV5-1 and TRBJ2-7; D is perhaps TRBD2 (7 bases). CDR1 and CDR2 (germline): SGHRS, YFSETQ. V shed 0 bases and J shed 6 bases, with 13 bases lying between them. The CDR3 loop spans 14 amino acids. The CDR3 here is CASSLGGGPGEQYF. Written as DNA, the CDR3 is TGCGCCAGCAGCTTGGGGGGGGGCCCGGGCGAGCAGTACTTC.

A few counts support this clone. The CDR3 is CASSVYGGAREQFF. For the CDR3, the DNA is TGTGCCAGCAGCGTATACGGGGGGGCCCGAGAGCAGTTCTTC. The rearrangement links TRBV9 to TRBJ2-1; 8 bases line up with TRBD2. Germline lookup yields CDR1 SGDLS and CDR2 YYNGEE. Trimming cost V 1 base and J 10 bases; bases outside gene matches: 7. CDR3 size: 14 residues.

In this sample, this clone is medium-sized. This rearrangement joins TRBV7-9 to TRBJ2-1; either TRBD1 or TRBD2 may supply D (6 bases each). The CDR3 is 17 amino acids. The germline V and J ends were trimmed by 5 bases and 6 bases, with 23 bases remaining between them. Germline V lookup: CDR1 SEHNR, CDR2 FQNEAQ (reference sequence). The CDR3 protein is CASSVEGGRGAVNEQFF. The CDR3 region has the DNA TGTGCCAGCAGCGTAGAGGGCGGAAGGGGGGCAGTCAATGAGCAGTTCTTC.

The count of this clone is one. The chain carries TRBV7-9 and TRBJ2-1; D gene unclear. Germline V gene data show CDR1 as SEHNR and CDR2 as FQNEAQ (reference sequence). The CDR3 has 14 residues. Between the trimmed V and J ends, which lost 7 bases and 8 bases, there was a span of 18 bases. In DNA form, the CDR3 reads TGTGCCAGCACTAAGAGACGCCAGAGAGATGAGCAGTTCTTC. It codes for CASTKRRQRDEQFF.

V usage is TRBV7-2 and J usage is TRBJ2-5; tentative D call: TRBD1 (5 bases). V was trimmed by 5 bases and J by 5 bases, leaving 15 bases between them. The CDR3 extends over 14 amino acids. Germline-derived CDR1 and CDR2 are SGHTA and FQGNSA. The CDR3 DNA is TGTGCCAGCAGCCCCCGCAGGGTTCCGGAGACCCAGTACTTC. Translating it yields CASSPRRVPETQYF.

The table lists this clone with a few counts. This chain uses TRBV20-1 with TRBJ2-7; D unresolved. The V end was cut by 3 bases, the J end by 2 bases, with 5 bases between. CDR1 and CDR2 (germline): DFQATT, SNEGSKA (reference sequence). CDR3 length equals 11 residues. CDR3 in amino acids: CSASSAYEQYF. In DNA form, the CDR3 reads TGCAGTGCTAGTTCTGCCTACGAGCAGTACTTC.

This clone was observed a handful of times. The rearrangement links TRBV18 to TRBJ2-3; TRBD2 might be the D (5 bases). This CDR3 spans 16 amino acids. CDR1 is KGHSH and CDR2 is LQKENI in the germline V gene. The ends were cut back, 4 bases at V and 2 bases at J, with 16 bases in the middle. DNA for the CDR3: TGTGCCAGCTCACAAAAGCCGGGGAGCAACACAGATACGCAGTATTTT. This translates into CASSQKPGSNTDTQYF.

This clone was detected only a few times. J is TRBJ1-5 and V is TRBV15, with D maybe TRBD1 (5 bases). From germline, CDR1 is LNHNV and CDR2 YYDKDF (reference sequence). The CDR3 is made up of 15 amino acids. Deletions cut 1 base from V and 6 bases from J, with 13 bases between. The CDR3 DNA reads TGTGCCACCAGCAGAGGAGCGTCCCAGGGTCAGCCCCAGCATTTT. Protein sequence: CATSRGASQGQPQHF.

The J gene is TRBJ2-5, the V gene TRBV29-1, with 8 bases fitting TRBD1. The assigned J gene may be wrong: the sequence end matches TRBJ2-7 better. Germline assignment: CDR1 SQVTM and CDR2 ANQGSEA. CDR3 length: 12 amino acids. The CDR3 sequence: CSVVGTGYEQYF. The DNA for the CDR3 is TGCAGCGTTGTGGGGACAGGCTACGAGCAGTACTTC.